This T cell receptor (beta chain) is drawn from a study of identical twins. Looked up from germline, CDR1 is MNHEY and CDR2 is SVGAGI. The CDR3 length is 13 residues. V gave up 2 bases and J gave up 7 bases; unmatched junction bases: 4. TCRdb passed the 5' RACE reads through MiXCR, listing each CDR3 protein once. The data show hundreds of thousands of distinct CDR3 sequences, about 20% seen once. These data were also filed under a second study, of T cells expressing NK-cell markers. From that second work: It was sorted CD3+CD56+NKG2C+, CD3+CD56+NKG2C- and CD3+CD56-NKG2C+ T cells that supplied the TCR beta repertoires. Of the CD8+ T cells in about 6 donors, about 1.0-7.5% belonged to dominant NKG2C+ clonotypes.

Sequenced input: PBMCs. The clonotype originates from a young woman in good health. The J gene is TRBJ2-5, the V gene TRBV6-5; TRBD2 matches at 7 bases. CDR3 residues: CASSYGREGTQYF. The CDR3 DNA is TGTGCCAGCAGTTACGGGAGGGAAGGGACCCAGTACTTC.